This T cell receptor beta chain was sequenced during a study of T cells in Graves' hyperthyroidism and ophthalmopathy. There are many counts of this clonotype. Authors of the study amplified TCR beta CDR3 regions from RNA transcripts. HTBI primers drove first-round RT-PCR of the TCR CDR3. A single record per CDR3 protein comes from TCRdb applying MiXCR to the multiplex PCR reads. The sample lists around 800,000 distinct CDR3 sequences; more than 30% were seen once. The study based diagnoses on clinical symptoms, serum thyroxine and TRAb, thyroid ultrasound and orbital computed tomography. Germline V gives CDR1 SGHTA, CDR2 FQGNSA. V was shortened by 1 base and J by 5 bases, with 18 bases between the two germline ends. CDR3 size: 16 residues.

This TCR was recovered from a man between 18 and 29 years old with Graves' hyperthyroidism. The V call is TRBV7-2, the J call TRBJ2-7; D may be TRBD1 (5 bases). The sequenced sample consisted of blood. CDR3 coding DNA: TGTGCCAGCAGCTTAGAAGTACGAAGGGGATCCCACGAGCAGTACTTC. This encodes CASSLEVRRGSHEQYF.